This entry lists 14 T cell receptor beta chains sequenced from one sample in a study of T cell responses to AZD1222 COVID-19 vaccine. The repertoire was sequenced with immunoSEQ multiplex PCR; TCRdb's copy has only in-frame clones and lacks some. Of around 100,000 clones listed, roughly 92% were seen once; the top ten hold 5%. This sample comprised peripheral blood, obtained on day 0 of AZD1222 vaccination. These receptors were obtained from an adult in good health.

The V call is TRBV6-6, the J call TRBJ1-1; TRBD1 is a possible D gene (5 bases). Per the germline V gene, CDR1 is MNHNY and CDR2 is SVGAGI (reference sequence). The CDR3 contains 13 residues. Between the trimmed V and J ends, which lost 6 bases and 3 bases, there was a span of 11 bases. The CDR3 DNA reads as TGTGCCAGCAGGGCCAGGGATGACACTGAAGCTTTCTTT. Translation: CASRARDDTEAFF.

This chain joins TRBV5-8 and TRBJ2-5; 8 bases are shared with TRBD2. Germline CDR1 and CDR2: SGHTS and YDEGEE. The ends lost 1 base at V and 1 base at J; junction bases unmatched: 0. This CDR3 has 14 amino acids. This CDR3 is CASSLREGQETQYF. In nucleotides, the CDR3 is TGTGCCAGCAGCTTGCGGGAGGGCCAAGAGACCCAGTACTTC.

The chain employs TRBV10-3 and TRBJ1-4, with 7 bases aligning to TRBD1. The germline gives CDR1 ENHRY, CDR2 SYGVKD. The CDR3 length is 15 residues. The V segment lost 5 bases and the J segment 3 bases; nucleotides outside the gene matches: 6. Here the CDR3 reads CAISSRQGSNEKLFF. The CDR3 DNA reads TGTGCCATCAGTTCCCGACAGGGCTCTAATGAAAAACTGTTTTTT.

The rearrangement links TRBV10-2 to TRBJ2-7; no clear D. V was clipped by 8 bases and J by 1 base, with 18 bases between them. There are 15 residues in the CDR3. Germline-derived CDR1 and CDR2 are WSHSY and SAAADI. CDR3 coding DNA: TGCGCCAGCCGTTTTCTATCCTCAGTTTCCTACGAGCAGTACTTC. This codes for CASRFLSSVSYEQYF.

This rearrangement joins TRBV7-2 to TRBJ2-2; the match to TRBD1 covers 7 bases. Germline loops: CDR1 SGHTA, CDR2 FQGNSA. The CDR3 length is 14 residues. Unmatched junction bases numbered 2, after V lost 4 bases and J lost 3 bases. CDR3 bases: TGTGCCAGCAGCTCCACAGGGGACACCGGGGAGCTGTTTTTT. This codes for CASSSTGDTGELFF.

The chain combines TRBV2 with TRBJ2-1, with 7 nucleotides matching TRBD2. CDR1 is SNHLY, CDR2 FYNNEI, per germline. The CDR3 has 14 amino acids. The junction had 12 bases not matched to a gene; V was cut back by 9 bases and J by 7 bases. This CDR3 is CASNMGGPLNEQFF. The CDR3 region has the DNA TGTGCCAGTAACATGGGAGGGCCCCTTAATGAGCAGTTCTTC.

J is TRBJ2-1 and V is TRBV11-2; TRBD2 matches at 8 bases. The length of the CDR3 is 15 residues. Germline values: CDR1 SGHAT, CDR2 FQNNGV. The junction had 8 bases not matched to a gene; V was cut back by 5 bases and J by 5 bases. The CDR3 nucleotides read TGTGCCAGCAGCCAAACTAGCGGAAACAACAATGAGCAGTTCTTC. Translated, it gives CASSQTSGNNNEQFF.

The CDR3 is CASRSTGFGAKNIQYF. The DNA for the CDR3 is TGTGCCAGTAGATCGACAGGGTTTGGGGCCAAAAACATTCAGTACTTC. The V gene is TRBV19, the J gene TRBJ2-4, with TRBD1 matching 7 bases. V shed 6 bases, J shed 1 base, and the junction held 9 bases outside the gene matches. CDR1 and CDR2 (germline): LNHDA, SQIVND (reference sequence). The CDR3 loop spans 16 amino acids.

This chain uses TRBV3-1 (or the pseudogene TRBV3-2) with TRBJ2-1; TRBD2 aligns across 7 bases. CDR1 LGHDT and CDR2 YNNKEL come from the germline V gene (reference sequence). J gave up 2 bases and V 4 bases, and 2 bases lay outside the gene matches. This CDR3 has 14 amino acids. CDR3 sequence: CASSRSGTYNEQFF. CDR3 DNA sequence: TGTGCCAGCAGCCGGAGCGGGACCTACAATGAGCAGTTCTTC.

CDR3 amino acids: CASSGSTDTQYF. CDR3 DNA: TGTGCCAGCAGTGGCAGCACAGATACGCAGTATTTT. J is TRBJ2-3 and V is TRBV2, with D hard to call. The length of the CDR3 is 12 residues. The V end lost 4 bases, the J end lost 0 bases, and 2 bases lay between the germline ends. CDR1 SNHLY and CDR2 FYNNEI come from the germline V gene.

CDR3 sequence: CASSPMVTGELFF. The CDR3 DNA reads as TGTGCCAGCAGCCCAATGGTCACCGGGGAGCTGTTTTTT. This sequence joins TRBV11-2 and TRBJ2-2; D ambiguous. Looked up from germline, CDR1 is SGHAT and CDR2 is FQNNGV. This CDR3 is 13 amino acids long. The germline V and J ends were trimmed by 5 bases and 4 bases, with 8 bases remaining between them.

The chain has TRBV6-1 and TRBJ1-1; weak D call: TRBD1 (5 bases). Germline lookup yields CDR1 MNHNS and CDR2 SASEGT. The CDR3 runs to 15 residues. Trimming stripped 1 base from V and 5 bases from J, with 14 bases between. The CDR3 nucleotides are TGTGCCAGCAGTGAAGAGGTAAAATGGGGGACTGAAGCTTTCTTT. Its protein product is CASSEEVKWGTEAFF.

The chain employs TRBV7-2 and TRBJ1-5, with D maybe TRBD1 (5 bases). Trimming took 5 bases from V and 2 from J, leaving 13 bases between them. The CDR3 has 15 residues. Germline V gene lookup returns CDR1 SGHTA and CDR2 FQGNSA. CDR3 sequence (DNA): TGTGCCAGCAGCCTTCAGGGTCTGGGCAATCAGCCCCAGCATTTT. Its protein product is CASSLQGLGNQPQHF.

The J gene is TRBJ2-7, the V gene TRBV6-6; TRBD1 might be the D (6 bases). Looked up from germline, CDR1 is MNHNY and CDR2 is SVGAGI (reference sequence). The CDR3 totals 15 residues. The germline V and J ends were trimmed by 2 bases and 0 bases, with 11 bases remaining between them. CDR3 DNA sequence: TGTGCCAGCAGTTACCGGACAGTGGGCTCCTACGAGCAGTACTTC. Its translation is CASSYRTVGSYEQYF.